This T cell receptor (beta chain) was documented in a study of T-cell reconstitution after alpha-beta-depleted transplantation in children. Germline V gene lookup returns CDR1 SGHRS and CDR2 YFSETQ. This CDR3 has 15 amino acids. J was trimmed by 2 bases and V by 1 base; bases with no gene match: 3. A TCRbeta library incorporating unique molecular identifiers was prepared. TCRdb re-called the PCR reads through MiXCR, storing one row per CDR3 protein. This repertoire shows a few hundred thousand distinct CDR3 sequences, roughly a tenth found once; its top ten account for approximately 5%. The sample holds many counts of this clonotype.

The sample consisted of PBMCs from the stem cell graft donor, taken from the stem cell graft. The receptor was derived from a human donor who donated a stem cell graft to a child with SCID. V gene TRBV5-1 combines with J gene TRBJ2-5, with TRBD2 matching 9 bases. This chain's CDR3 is CASSLILAGQETQYF. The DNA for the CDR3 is TGCGCCAGCAGCTTGATCCTAGCGGGGCAAGAGACCCAGTACTTC.